Listed below are T cell receptor beta chains from one sample, sequenced in a study of blood T cell repertoires in COVID-19. Clones were sequenced by immunoSEQ multiplex PCR, and TCRdb holds only the in-frame ones, with some missing. The data hold approximately 170,000 clones, with around nine tenths observed a single time. What was sequenced was PBMCs or T cells enriched from blood (not recorded which). The receptors derive from a woman aged 18-29 years who had recovered from COVID-19. The CDR3 runs from the conserved cysteine through the conserved F or W. D genes are given only for firm matches. Clone size, where shown, is once, few, many, or a class for clones that have expanded.

>TRBJ1-4|TRBD1|.|TRBV28
TGTGCCAGCAGTTCGCGGTCAGGGGGCAATGAAAAACTGTTTTTT
CASSSRSGGNEKLFF
>TRBJ2-7|.|.|TRBV30
TGTGGGGTGAGGGCTTCGAAAACGGGGATCGGTGGCGAGCAGTACTTC
CGVRASKTGIGGEQYF
>TRBJ1-2|.|few|TRBV7-3
TGTGCCAGCAGCTTAACTGGGAGGGGTACAGGTGGCTACACCTTC
CASSLTGRGTGGYTF
>TRBJ2-7|.|.|TRBV7-9
TGTGCCAGCAGCTTAGTGGCGGGCCCCCCCCACTACGAGCAGTACTTC
CASSLVAGPPHYEQYF
>TRBJ2-3|TRBD2|.|TRBV20-1
TGCAGTGCTAGTATACTAGCGGGAGGGACAGATACGCAGTATTTT
CSASILAGGTDTQYF
>TRBJ2-1|TRBD1|.|TRBV7-2
TGTGCCAGCAGCTTAGCGAGCGACAGGGTAGGAAGTTCCTACAATGAGCAGTTCTTC
CASSLASDRVGSSYNEQFF
>TRBJ2-7|TRBD2|.|TRBV7-9
TGTGCCAGCAGCTTAAGGAGGCTAGCGGGGGGGAAGACCTACGAGCAGTACTTC
CASSLRRLAGGKTYEQYF
>TRBJ2-2|TRBD1|.|TRBV4-1
TGCGCCAGCAGCCAACCGGGACAGGGTTGGGGGGAGCTGTTTTTT
CASSQPGQGWGELFF
>TRBJ2-1|.|.|TRBV30
TGTGCCTGGGACCGAGGAGGCTCCTACAATGAGCAGTTCTTC
CAWDRGGSYNEQFF
>TRBJ2-2|TRBD2|.|TRBV27
TGTGCCAGCAGACTAGCGGGAGGGCCCGTCGGGGAGCTGTTTTTT
CASRLAGGPVGELFF
>TRBJ2-2|.|.|TRBV18
TGTGCCAGCTCACCACTCCTACAGGGGAACACCGGGGAGCTGTTTTTT
CASSPLLQGNTGELFF
>TRBJ2-3|.|.|TRBV6-5
TGTGCCAGCAGTTACGAGAGGGAGGCAACAGATACGCAGTATTTT
CASSYEREATDTQYF
>TRBJ2-5|.|.|TRBV6-9
TGTGCCAGCAATCCAGCGGGCCAAGAGACCCAGTACTTC
CASNPAGQETQYF
>TRBJ1-3|.|.|TRBV19
TGTGCCAGTAGCGTACAATCTGGAAACACCATATATTTT
CASSVQSGNTIYF
>TRBJ1-1|TRBD1|few|TRBV19
TGTGCCAGTAGTAGTTCAGGGGGCACTGAAGCTTTCTTT
CASSSSGGTEAFF
>TRBJ2-7|.|.|TRBV18
TGTGCCAGCTCACCCCCCTCGTCCTACGAGCAGTACTTC
CASSPPSSYEQYF
>TRBJ1-2|.|few|TRBV7-9
TGTGCCAGCAGCTTAGCAGGCCCGGGATATGGCTACACCTTC
CASSLAGPGYGYTF
>TRBJ2-5|.|.|TRBV2
TGTGCCAGCCAATCACAGGCGGAGACCCAGTACTTC
CASQSQAETQYF
>TRBJ2-7|TRBD2|.|TRBV5-1
TGCGCCAGCAGCTGGACTAGCGGGACCTACGAGCAGTACTTC
CASSWTSGTYEQYF
>TRBJ2-7|TRBD2|.|TRBV5-6
TGTGCCAGCAGCGTAAGCGGGAGTAACTACGAGCAGTACTTC
CASSVSGSNYEQYF
>TRBJ2-1|.|few|TRBV15
TGTGCCACCAGCAGAGAAACGGGCTCAGGGTTCAATGAGCAGTTCTTC
CATSRETGSGFNEQFF
>TRBJ2-7|TRBD1|.|TRBV2
TGTGCCAGTTGGGGACAGGGGGTGACCTACGAGCAGTACTTC
CASWGQGVTYEQYF
>TRBJ2-5|.|.|TRBV24-1
TGTGCCACCAGTGATTTGCCCGATCAAGGCCGCGGAGAGACCCAGTACTTC
CATSDLPDQGRGETQYF
>TRBJ1-4|TRBD1|once|TRBV28
TGTGCCAGCAGTAACTCGGGACAGGGCAATTTACGACTGTTTTTT
CASSNSGQGNLRLFF
>TRBJ2-7|TRBD1|.|TRBV11-2
TGTGCCAGCAGCCGTTCGACAGGGGGCTACGAGCAGTACTTC
CASSRSTGGYEQYF
>TRBJ2-7|TRBD2|few|TRBV29-1
TGCAGCGTTGAAGGCGGGAGGTACGGCGAGCAGTACTTC
CSVEGGRYGEQYF
>TRBJ2-2|TRBD2|.|TRBV5-1
TGCGCCAGCAGTTACGGACTAGCGGGCGACGGGACCGGGGAGCTGTTTTTT
CASSYGLAGDGTGELFF
>TRBJ1-5|.|.|TRBV6-5
TGTGCCAGCAGTACGACGGGAGGGTATAATCAGCCCCAGCATTTT
CASSTTGGYNQPQHF
>TRBJ2-7|TRBD1|.|TRBV28
TGTGCCAGCAGCTATCAGGGGGCGATCTACGAGCAGTACTTC
CASSYQGAIYEQYF
>TRBJ2-2|.|.|TRBV4-1
TGCGCCAGCAGCCAAGACACAGGGCCCGGGGAGCTGTTTTTT
CASSQDTGPGELFF
>TRBJ1-1|.|.|TRBV19
TGTGCCCCAGAGGTAGAATCCTCCCCGGGCACTGAAGCTTTCTTT
CAPEVESSPGTEAFF
>TRBJ2-1|TRBD2|.|TRBV10-3
TGTGCCACCGTTGGGACTAGCGGGAGCTCCTACAATGAGCAGTTCTTC
CATVGTSGSSYNEQFF
>TRBJ2-1|TRBD1|.|TRBV3-1/TRBV3-2
TGTGCCAGCAGCTTATCGGGACAGTTAAATGAGCAGTTCTTC
CASSLSGQLNEQFF
>TRBJ2-5|TRBD1|.|TRBV5-1
TGCGCCAGCAGACAGGGGTTCCAAGAGACCCAGTACTTC
CASRQGFQETQYF
>TRBJ2-1|.|.|TRBV25-1
TGTGCCAGCAGTGAATTTGGGAGTAGCTCCTACAATGAGCAGTTCTTC
CASSEFGSSSYNEQFF
>TRBJ2-5|.|.|TRBV4-2
TGTGCCAGCAGCCAAGTGCGAGGGAGCGGGGAGACCCAGTACTTC
CASSQVRGSGETQYF
>TRBJ2-2|.|.|TRBV7-3
TGTGCCAGCAGCCAAACCGGTCCGAACACCGGGGAGCTGTTTTTT
CASSQTGPNTGELFF
>TRBJ1-2|.|.|TRBV5-4
TGTGCCAGCAGCGTGACAGATTATGGCTACACCTTC
CASSVTDYGYTF
>TRBJ2-2|TRBD2|.|TRBV7-2
TGTGCCAGCAGCGGGCGGACTAGCGGGAGTACCGGGGAGCTGTTTTTT
CASSGRTSGSTGELFF
>TRBJ2-1|TRBD2|.|TRBV3-1/TRBV3-2
TGTGCCAGCAGCCAAGAGGGACTAACCTACAATGAGCAGTTCTTC
CASSQEGLTYNEQFF
>TRBJ2-5|.|.|TRBV28
TGTGCCAGCAGTTCCTCTACAGCCCAAGAGACCCAGTACTTC
CASSSSTAQETQYF
>TRBJ2-7|.|.|TRBV19
TGTGCCAGTAGTATAGGAGGGCTAGTGTATTCCTACGAGCAGTACTTC
CASSIGGLVYSYEQYF
>TRBJ1-2|.|.|TRBV5-6
TGTGCCAGCAGCGCGGACAGAGCTAACTATGGCTACACCTTC
CASSADRANYGYTF
>TRBJ2-7|TRBD1|.|TRBV4-3
TGCGCCAGCAGCCGCGACAGGGATTTCTACGAGCAGTACTTC
CASSRDRDFYEQYF
>TRBJ2-3|.|.|TRBV2
TGTGCCAGCAGTGAAGCGCTTAAGAGTAACGCAGATACGCAGTATTTT
CASSEALKSNADTQYF
>TRBJ1-2|.|.|TRBV5-6
TGTGCCAGCAGCTTAATGCCGACAGTGGGCTATGGCTACACCTTC
CASSLMPTVGYGYTF
>TRBJ1-1|.|once|TRBV18
TGTGCCAGCTCACTCCACGGGGGTGGAGTTGGCGGAGGCACTGAAGCTTTCTTT
CASSLHGGGVGGGTEAFF
>TRBJ2-3|TRBD2|.|TRBV3-1/TRBV3-2
TGTGCCAGCAGCCAAGGCCATTATGGCGGGAGTAGGGCAGATACGCAGTATTTT
CASSQGHYGGSRADTQYF
>TRBJ1-1|TRBD1|.|TRBV28
TGTGCCAGCAGTCGTCCCGGGACAGGTCTAGGACGGGCGTCGGCTTTCTTT
CASSRPGTGLGRASAFF
>TRBJ2-5|TRBD1|.|TRBV28
TGTGCCAGCAGTTCTGGACAGGTTTGGGGGGAGACCCAGTACTTC
CASSSGQVWGETQYF